This T cell receptor beta chain was retrieved from a study of cytomegalovirus exposure and HLA in healthy donors. The PCR made use of 60 Vbeta and 13 Jbeta primers. Sequencing was performed with immunoSEQ multiplex PCR; in TCRdb, only in-frame clones are kept and a portion is missing. Among roughly 120,000 clones listed, over 65% were seen once. Concerning this clone itself: One end of the junction fails to match germline, which may point to a read error.

The CDR3 runs to 15 residues. Germline CDR1 reads MNHNS; CDR2 reads SASEGT. The clonotype was recovered from a woman aged 40-49 years in good health and CMV-seropositive. The specimen was PBMCs. The chain combines TRBV6-1 with TRBJ2-7, with TRBD1 matching over 11 bases. CDR3 nucleotides: TGTGCCAGCAGCGAAGGGACAGGGGGGGCCTACGAGCAGTACTTC. It encodes CASSEGTGGAYEQYF.